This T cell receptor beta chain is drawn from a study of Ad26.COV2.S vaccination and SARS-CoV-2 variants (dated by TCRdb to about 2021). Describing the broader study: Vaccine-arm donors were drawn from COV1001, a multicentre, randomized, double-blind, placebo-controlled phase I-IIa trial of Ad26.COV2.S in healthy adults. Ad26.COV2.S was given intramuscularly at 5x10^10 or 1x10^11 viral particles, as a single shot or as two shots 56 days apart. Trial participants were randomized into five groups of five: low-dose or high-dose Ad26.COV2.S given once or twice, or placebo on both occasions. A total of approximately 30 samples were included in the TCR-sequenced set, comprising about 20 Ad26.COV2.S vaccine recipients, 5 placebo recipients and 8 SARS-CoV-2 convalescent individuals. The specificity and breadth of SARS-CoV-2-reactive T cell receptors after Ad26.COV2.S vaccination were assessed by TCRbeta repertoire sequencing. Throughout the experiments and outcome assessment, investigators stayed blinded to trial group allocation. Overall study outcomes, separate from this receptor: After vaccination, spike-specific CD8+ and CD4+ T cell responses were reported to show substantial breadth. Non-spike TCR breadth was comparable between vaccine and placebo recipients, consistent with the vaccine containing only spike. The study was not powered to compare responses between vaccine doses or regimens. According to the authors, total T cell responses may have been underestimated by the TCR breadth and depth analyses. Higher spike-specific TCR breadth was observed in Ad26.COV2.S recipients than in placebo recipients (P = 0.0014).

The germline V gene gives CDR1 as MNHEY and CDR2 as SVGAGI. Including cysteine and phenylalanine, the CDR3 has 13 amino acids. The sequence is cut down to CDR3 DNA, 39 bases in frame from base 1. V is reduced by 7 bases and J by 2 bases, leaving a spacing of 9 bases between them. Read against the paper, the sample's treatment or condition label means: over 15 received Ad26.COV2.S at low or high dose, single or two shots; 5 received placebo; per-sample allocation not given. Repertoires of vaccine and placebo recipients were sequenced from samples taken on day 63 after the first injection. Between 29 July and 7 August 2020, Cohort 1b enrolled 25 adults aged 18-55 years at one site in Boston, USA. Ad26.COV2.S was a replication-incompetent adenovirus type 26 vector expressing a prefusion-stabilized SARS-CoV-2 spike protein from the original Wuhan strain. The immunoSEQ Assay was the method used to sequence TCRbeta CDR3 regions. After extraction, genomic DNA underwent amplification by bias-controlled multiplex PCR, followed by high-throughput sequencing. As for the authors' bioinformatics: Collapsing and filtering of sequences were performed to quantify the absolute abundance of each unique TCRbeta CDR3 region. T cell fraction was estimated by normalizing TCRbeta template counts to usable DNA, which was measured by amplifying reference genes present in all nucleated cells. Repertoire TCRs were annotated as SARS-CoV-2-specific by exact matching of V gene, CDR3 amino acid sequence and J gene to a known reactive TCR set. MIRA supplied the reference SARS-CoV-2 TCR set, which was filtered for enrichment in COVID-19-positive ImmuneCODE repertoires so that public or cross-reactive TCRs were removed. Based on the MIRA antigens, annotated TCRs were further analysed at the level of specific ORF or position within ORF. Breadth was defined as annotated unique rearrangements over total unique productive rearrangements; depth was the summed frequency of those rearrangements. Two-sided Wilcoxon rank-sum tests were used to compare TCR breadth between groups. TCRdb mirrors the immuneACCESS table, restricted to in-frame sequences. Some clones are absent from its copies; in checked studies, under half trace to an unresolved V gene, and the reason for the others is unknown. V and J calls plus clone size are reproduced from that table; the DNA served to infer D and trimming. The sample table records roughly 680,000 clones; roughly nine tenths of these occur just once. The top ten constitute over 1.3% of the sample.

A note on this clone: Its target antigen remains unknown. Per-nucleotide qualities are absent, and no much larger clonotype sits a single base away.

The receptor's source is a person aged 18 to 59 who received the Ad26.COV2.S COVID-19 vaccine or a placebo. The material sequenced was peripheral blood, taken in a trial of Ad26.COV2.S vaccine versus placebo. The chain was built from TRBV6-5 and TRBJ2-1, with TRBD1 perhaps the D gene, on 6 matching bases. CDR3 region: CASIAGAYNEQFF. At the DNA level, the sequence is TGTGCCAGCATTGCAGGGGCCTACAATGAGCAGTTCTTC.